The clone carrying this T cell receptor beta chain was seen a handful of times. Reverse transcription of extracted RNA yielded cDNA, which provided the sequencing template. Only in-frame clones appear in the TCRdb table, and some are missing; sequencing was by immunoSEQ multiplex PCR. This sample has fewer than 350,000 clones, with roughly 64% found just once. V dropped 2 bases and J dropped 2; count of bases not matched to a gene: 7. The CDR3 has 17 residues. Treatment meaning: oral pan-JAK inhibitor, 5-10 mg twice daily. The sample belongs to a study of CD8+ T cells in alopecia areata. The receptor was isolated from a human donor with alopecia areata. The rearrangement links TRBV23-1 to TRBJ1-5, with 9 bases identical to TRBD1. TRBV23-1 is an ORF, and what it does is uncertain. The input for sequencing was CD4+ T cells sorted from blood, taken at week 24, from a patient treated with tofacitinib. In nucleotides, the CDR3 is TGCGCCAGCAGTCAAGGGACAGGGCCCTGTGGCAATCAGCCCCAGCATTTT. Translated: CASSQGTGPCGNQPQHF.